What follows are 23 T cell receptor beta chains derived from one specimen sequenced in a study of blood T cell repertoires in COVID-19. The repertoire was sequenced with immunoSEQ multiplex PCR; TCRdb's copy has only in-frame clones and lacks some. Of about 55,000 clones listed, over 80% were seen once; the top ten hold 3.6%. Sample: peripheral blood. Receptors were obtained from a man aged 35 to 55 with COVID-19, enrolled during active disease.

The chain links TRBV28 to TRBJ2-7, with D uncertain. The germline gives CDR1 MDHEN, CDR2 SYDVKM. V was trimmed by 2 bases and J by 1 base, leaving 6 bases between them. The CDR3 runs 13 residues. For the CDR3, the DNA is TGTGCCAGCAGTTTAGCGGAGTCCTACGAGCAGTACTTC. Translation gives CASSLAESYEQYF.

The CDR3 sequence: CASSALSGAAGNTIYF. Written as DNA, the CDR3 is TGTGCCAGCAGTGCCCTCAGCGGGGCTGCTGGAAACACCATATATTTT. The chain joins TRBV2 to TRBJ1-3; a possible D gene is TRBD1 (5 bases). Per germline, CDR1 SNHLY and CDR2 FYNNEI. V lost 4 bases to trimming and J lost 2 bases, with 15 bases between them. The CDR3 sequence is 16 residues long.

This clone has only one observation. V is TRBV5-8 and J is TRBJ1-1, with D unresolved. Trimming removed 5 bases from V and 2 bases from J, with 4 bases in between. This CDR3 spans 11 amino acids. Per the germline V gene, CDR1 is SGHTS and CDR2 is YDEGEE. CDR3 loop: CASRYNTEAFF. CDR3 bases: TGTGCCAGCAGGTATAACACTGAAGCTTTCTTT.

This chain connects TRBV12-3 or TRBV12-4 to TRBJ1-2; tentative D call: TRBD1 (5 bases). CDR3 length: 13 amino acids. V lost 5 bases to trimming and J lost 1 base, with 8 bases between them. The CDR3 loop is CASSQQVNYGYTF. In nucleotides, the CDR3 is TGTGCCAGCAGTCAACAGGTTAACTATGGCTACACCTTC.

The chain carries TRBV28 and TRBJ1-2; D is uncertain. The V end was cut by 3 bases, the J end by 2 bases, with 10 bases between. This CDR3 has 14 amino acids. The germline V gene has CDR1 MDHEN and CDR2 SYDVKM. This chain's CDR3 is CASSFGGGNYGYTF. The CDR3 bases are TGTGCCAGCAGTTTTGGAGGAGGAAACTATGGCTACACCTTC.

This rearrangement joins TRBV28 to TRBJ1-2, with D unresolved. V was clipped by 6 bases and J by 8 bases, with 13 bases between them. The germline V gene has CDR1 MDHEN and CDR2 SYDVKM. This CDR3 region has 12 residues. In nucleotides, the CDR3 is TGTGCCAGCAGCCCGCCTACCGGGGGCTACACCTTC. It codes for CASSPPTGGYTF.

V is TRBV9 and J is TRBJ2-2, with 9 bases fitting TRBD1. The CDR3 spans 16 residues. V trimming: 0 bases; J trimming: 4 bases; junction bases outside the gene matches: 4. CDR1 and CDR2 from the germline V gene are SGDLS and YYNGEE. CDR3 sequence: CASSVVQGAGTGELFF. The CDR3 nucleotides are TGTGCCAGCAGCGTAGTACAGGGGGCAGGCACCGGGGAGCTGTTTTTT.

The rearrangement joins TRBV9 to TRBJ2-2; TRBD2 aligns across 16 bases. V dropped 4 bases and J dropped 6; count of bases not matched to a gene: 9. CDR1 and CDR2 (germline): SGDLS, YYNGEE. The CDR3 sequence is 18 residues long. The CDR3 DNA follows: TGTGCCAGCAGCTTCGGGACTAGCGGGGGGGCCTGGCCCGGGGAGCTGTTTTTT. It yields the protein CASSFGTSGGAWPGELFF.

The CDR3 bases are TGCGCCAGCAGCTTCCTCGGGACAGGGGGTCTCGATGGCTACACCTTC. Its protein product is CASSFLGTGGLDGYTF. V is TRBV5-1 and J is TRBJ1-2; 11 nucleotides line up with TRBD1. Trimming at V came to 2 bases and at J to 6 bases, leaving 9 bases not matched to a gene. The germline V gene encodes CDR1 SGHRS and CDR2 YFSETQ. This CDR3 contains 16 residues. Supplemented by reference TRBV5-1 and TRBJ1-2, the full variable domain reads KAGVTQTPRYLIKTRGQQVTLSCSPISGHRSVSWYQQTPGQGLQFLFEYFSETQRNKGNFPGRFSGRQFSNSRSEMNVSTLELGDSALYLCASSFLGTGGLDGYTFGSGTRLTVV.

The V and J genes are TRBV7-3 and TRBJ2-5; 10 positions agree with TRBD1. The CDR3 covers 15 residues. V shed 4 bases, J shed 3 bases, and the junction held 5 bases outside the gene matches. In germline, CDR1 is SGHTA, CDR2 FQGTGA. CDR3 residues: CASSSPGQGKETQYF. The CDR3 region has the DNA TGTGCCAGCAGCTCGCCGGGACAGGGGAAAGAGACCCAGTACTTC.

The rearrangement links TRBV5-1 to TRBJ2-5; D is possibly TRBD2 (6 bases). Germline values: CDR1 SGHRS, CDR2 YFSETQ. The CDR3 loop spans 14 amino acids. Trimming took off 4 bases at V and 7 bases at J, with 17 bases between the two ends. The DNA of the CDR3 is TGCGCCAGCAGCGCCGGGACTGGGGGAGGGACCCAGTACTTC. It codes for CASSAGTGGGTQYF.

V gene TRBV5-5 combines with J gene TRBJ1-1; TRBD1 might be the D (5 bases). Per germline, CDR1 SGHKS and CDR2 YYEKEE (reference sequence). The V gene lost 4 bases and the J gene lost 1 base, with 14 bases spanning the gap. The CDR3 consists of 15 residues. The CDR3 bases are TGTGCCAGCAGCGTACAGGCAACCTCGAACACTGAAGCTTTCTTT. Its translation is CASSVQATSNTEAFF.

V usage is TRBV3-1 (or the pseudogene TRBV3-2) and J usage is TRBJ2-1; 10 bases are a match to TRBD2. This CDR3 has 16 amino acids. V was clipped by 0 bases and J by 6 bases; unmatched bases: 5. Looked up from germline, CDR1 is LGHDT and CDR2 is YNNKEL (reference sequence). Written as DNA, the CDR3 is TGTGCCAGCAGCCAAGACACCCTAGCGGGGGTCAATGAGCAGTTCTTC. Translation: CASSQDTLAGVNEQFF.

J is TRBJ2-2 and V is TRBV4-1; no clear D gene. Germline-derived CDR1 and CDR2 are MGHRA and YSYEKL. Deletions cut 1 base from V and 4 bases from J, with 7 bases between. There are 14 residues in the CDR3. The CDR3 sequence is CASSQGPSTGELFF. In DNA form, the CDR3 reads TGCGCCAGCAGCCAAGGGCCCAGCACCGGGGAGCTGTTTTTT.

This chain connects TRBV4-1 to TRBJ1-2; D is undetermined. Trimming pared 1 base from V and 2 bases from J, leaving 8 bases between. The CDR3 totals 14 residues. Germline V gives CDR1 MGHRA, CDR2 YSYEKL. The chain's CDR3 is CASSQGQANYGYTF. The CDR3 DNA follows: TGCGCCAGCAGCCAAGGGCAGGCAAACTATGGCTACACCTTC.

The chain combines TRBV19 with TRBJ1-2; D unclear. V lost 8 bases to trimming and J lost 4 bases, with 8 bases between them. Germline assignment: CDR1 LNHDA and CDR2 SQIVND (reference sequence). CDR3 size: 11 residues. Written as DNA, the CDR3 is TGTGCCAGTGTTTACGGCTATGGCTACACCTTC. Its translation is CASVYGYGYTF.

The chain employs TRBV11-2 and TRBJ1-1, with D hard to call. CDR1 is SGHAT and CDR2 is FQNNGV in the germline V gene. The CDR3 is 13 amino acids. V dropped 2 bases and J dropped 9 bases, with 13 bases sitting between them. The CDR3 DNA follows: TGTGCCAGCAGCTTAATTACGGGGTCCCAAGCTTTCTTT. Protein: CASSLITGSQAFF.

In DNA form, the CDR3 reads TGTGCCAGCAGCCAGGATTCGGGCTCTGGAAACACCATATATTTT. Translating gives CASSQDSGSGNTIYF. This sequence joins TRBV3-1 (or the pseudogene TRBV3-2) and TRBJ1-3; no clear D gene. Germline V gene lookup returns CDR1 LGHDT and CDR2 YNNKEL (reference sequence). Deletions cut 3 bases from V and 0 bases from J, with 9 bases between. This CDR3 contains 15 residues.

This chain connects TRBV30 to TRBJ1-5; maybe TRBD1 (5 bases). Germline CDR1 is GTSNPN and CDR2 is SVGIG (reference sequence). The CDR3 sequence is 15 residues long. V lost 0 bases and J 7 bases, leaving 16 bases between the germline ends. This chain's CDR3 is CAWSVSGRGGQPQHF. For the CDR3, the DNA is TGTGCCTGGAGTGTTTCCGGGCGGGGCGGGCAGCCCCAGCATTTT.

DNA for the CDR3: TGTGCCAGTGGAGAGGGGGCAGGAGGTCAGCCCCAGCATTTT. Amino acids: CASGEGAGGQPQHF. The V call is TRBV30, the J call TRBJ1-5; 7 bases line up with TRBD1. The CDR3 spans 14 residues. The V gene end was trimmed by 8 bases and the J gene end by 6 bases; junction bases not matched to a gene: 13. Germline V gene lookup returns CDR1 GTSNPN and CDR2 SVGIG (reference sequence).

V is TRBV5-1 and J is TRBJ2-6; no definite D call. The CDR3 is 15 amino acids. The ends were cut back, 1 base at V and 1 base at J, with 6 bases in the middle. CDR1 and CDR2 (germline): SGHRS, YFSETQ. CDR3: CASSLTESGANVLTF. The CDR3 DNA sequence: TGCGCCAGCAGCTTGACGGAGTCTGGGGCCAACGTCCTGACTTTC.

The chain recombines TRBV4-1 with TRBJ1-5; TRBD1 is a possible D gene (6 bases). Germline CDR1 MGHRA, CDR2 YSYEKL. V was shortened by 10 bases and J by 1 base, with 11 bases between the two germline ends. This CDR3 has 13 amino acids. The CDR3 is CAKTGQSNQPQHF. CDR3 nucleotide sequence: TGCGCCAAAACCGGACAGAGCAATCAGCCCCAGCATTTT.

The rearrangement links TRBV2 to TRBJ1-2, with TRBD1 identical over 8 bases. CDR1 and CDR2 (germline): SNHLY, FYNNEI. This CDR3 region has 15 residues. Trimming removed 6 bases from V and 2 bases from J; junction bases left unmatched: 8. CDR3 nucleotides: TGTGCCAGCAGCGGACAGGGTTCTTTCAACTATGGCTACACCTTC. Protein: CASSGQGSFNYGYTF. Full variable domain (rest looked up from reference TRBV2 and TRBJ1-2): EPEVTQTPSHQVTQMGQEVILRCVPISNHLYFYWYRQILGQKVEFLVSFYNNEISEKSEIFDDQFSVERPDGSNFTLKIRSTKLEDSAMYFCASSGQGSFNYGYTFGSGTRLTVV.